The 9 T cell receptor beta chains below were found in one sample sequenced in a study of Graves' ophthalmopathy and Graves' hyperthyroidism. Amplifying from RNA transcripts, the study obtained TCR beta CDR3 regions. The library came from an HTBI-primed first-round RT-PCR and a second-round multiplex PCR. TCRdb re-called the multiplex PCR reads through MiXCR, storing one row per CDR3 protein. The table has some 210,000 distinct CDR3 sequences, roughly 29% seen once; the top ten hold approximately 9.6%. The source material was peripheral blood. These receptors were obtained from a middle-aged man with Graves' ophthalmopathy.

At least ten counts were recorded for this clonotype. This chain connects TRBV28 to TRBJ1-1; D not resolved. Per the germline V gene, CDR1 is MDHEN and CDR2 is SYDVKM. The CDR3 extends over 13 amino acids. Trimming stripped 10 bases from V and 5 bases from J, with 17 bases between. The CDR3 DNA is TGTGCCACCGCCGGGCCAGTAACGACTGAAGCTTTCTTT. Amino acid sequence: CATAGPVTTEAFF.

There are many counts of this clonotype. The chain joins TRBV27 to TRBJ1-1, with 7 bases matching TRBD1. From germline, CDR1 is MNHEY and CDR2 SMNVEV (reference sequence). Trimming at V came to 0 bases and at J to 0 bases, leaving 10 bases not matched to a gene. There are 18 residues in the CDR3. In DNA form, the CDR3 reads TGTGCCAGCAGTTTATCCCCCCGACAGGGAGAGATGAACACTGAAGCTTTCTTT. The encoded protein is CASSLSPRQGEMNTEAFF.

The chain joins TRBV2 to TRBJ2-7; D remains ambiguous. This CDR3 is built from 14 residues. The V end was cut by 7 bases, the J end by 4 bases, with 17 bases between. Germline values: CDR1 SNHLY, CDR2 FYNNEI. CDR3 sequence reads: CASNVRSRLYEQYF. DNA for the CDR3: TGTGCCAGCAATGTTAGGTCTCGACTTTACGAGCAGTACTTC.

The CDR3 nucleotides read TGTGCCAGCAGTTCGCCATCCACCTACGAGCAGTACTTC. This gives the protein CASSSPSTYEQYF. The chain employs TRBV6-2 or TRBV6-3 and TRBJ2-7; unclear D gene. V was cut by 4 bases and J by 2 bases, with 9 bases left in between. Germline V gene lookup returns CDR1 MNHEY and CDR2 SVGEGT. The CDR3 spans 13 residues.

The V call is TRBV6-1, the J call TRBJ2-7; 13 bases are a match to TRBD2. V dropped 9 bases and J dropped 6; count of bases not matched to a gene: 5. The germline V gene encodes CDR1 MNHNS and CDR2 SASEGT. The CDR3 loop spans 13 amino acids. CDR3 loop: CASSTSGGREQYF. CDR3 DNA: TGTGCCAGTTCGACTAGCGGGGGGCGCGAGCAGTACTTC.

V gene TRBV11-2 combines with J gene TRBJ2-7; D might be TRBD1 (6 bases). The CDR3 covers 16 residues. V was trimmed by 1 base and J by 0 bases, leaving 13 bases between them. Germline V CDR1 and CDR2: SGHAT, FQNNGV. The CDR3 DNA reads TGTGCCAGCAGCTTAGTTCAAACAGGGAGCTCCTACGAGCAGTACTTC. Translation: CASSLVQTGSSYEQYF.

The CDR3 here is CASSYSKNRLETEAFF. CDR3 bases: TGTGCCAGCAGTTACTCGAAAAACAGGCTAGAGACTGAAGCTTTCTTT. This rearrangement joins TRBV6-5 to TRBJ1-1, with TRBD1 as a possible D gene (5 bases). V lost 0 bases and J 5 bases, leaving 16 bases between the germline ends. Looked up from germline, CDR1 is MNHEY and CDR2 is SVGAGI. The CDR3 totals 16 residues.

This clonotype was found many times. The rearrangement links TRBV7-8 to TRBJ2-7; unclear D gene. In germline, CDR1 is SGHVS, CDR2 FQNEAQ. The CDR3 consists of 11 residues. Trimming removed 5 bases at V and 4 bases at J, with 6 bases between. Here the CDR3 reads CASSQFYEQYF. CDR3 DNA: TGTGCCAGCAGCCAGTTTTACGAGCAGTACTTC.

There are a few counts of this clonotype. The chain couples TRBV12-3 or TRBV12-4 to TRBJ2-7; possible D gene TRBD2, 6 bases. Between the trimmed V and J ends, which lost 3 bases and 3 bases, there was a span of 24 bases. This CDR3 region has 18 residues. CDR3 loop: CASSLGVGVNSGLYEQYF. CDR3 in DNA: TGTGCCAGCAGTTTGGGGGTGGGGGTGAACAGCGGGCTCTACGAGCAGTACTTC.